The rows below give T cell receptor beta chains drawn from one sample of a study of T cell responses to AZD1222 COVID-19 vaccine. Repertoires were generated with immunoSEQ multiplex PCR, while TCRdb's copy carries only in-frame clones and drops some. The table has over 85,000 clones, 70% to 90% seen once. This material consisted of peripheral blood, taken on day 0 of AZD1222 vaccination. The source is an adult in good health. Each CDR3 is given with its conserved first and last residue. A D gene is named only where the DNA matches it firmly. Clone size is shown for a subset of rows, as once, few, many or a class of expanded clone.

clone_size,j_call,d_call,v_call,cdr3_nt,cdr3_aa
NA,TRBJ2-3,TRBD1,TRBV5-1,TGCGCCAGCAGTCCTACAGGGGCAGATACGCAGTATTTT,CASSPTGADTQYF
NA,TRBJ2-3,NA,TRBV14,TGTGCCAGCAGCCAAGGACAGAGCACAGATACGCAGTATTTT,CASSQGQSTDTQYF
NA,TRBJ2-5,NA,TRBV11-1,TGTGCCAGCAGCTTCTCCGGGGGCGAGGGAGAGACCCAGTACTTC,CASSFSGGEGETQYF
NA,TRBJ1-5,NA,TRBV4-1,TGCGCCAGCAGCCATCCTGGGGCGGGGGATAGCAATCAGCCCCAGCATTTT,CASSHPGAGDSNQPQHF
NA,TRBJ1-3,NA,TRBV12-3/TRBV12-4,TGTGCCAGCAGTCTAACCTCTGGAAACACCATATATTTT,CASSLTSGNTIYF
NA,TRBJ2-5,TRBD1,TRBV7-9,TGTGCCAGCAGGGGACAGAGGAACCAAGAGACCCAGTACTTC,CASRGQRNQETQYF
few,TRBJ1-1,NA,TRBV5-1,TGCGCCAGCAGCCGTCCGGGGGCCCCTGAAGCTTTCTTT,CASSRPGAPEAFF
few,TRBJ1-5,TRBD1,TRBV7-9,TGTGCCAGCAGCGGGGACAGGGGTAATCAGCCCCAGCATTTT,CASSGDRGNQPQHF
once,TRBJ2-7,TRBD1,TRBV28,TGTGCCAGCAGTCCCCCCGGGACAGGGGGCAACGAGCAGTACTTC,CASSPPGTGGNEQYF
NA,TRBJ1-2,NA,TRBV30,TGTGCCCAAGGGGGAGCTAACTATGGCTACACCTTC,CAQGGANYGYTF
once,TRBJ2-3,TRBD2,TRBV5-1,TGCGCCAGCAGCTCCTCCCCAGCGGGGGATAAAGCAGATACGCAGTATTTT,CASSSSPAGDKADTQYF
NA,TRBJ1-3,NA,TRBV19,TGTGCCAGTAGTGAGGGTGTACCTGGAAACACCATATATTTT,CASSEGVPGNTIYF
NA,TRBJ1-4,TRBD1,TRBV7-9,TGTGCCAGCAGCTTAGGGGGACAGCCTAATGAAAAACTGTTTTTT,CASSLGGQPNEKLFF
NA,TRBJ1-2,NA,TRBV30,TGTGCCTGGAGTGTAAGTGGAAAGAATGGCTACACCTTC,CAWSVSGKNGYTF
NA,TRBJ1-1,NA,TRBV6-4,TGTGCCAGCTCACGTGTACCGAACACTGAAGCTTTCTTT,CASSRVPNTEAFF
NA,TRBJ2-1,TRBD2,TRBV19,TGTGCCAGTAGTACCCTTAGCGGGGGGGCCTACAATGAGCAGTTCTTC,CASSTLSGGAYNEQFF
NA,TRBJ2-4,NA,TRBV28,TGTGCCAGCAGTCCGCGGACCTCGGGTAGCATTCAGTACTTC,CASSPRTSGSIQYF
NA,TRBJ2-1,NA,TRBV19,TGTGCCAGTAGTCTTTCCTGGGGGTCCTACAATGAGCAGTTCTTC,CASSLSWGSYNEQFF
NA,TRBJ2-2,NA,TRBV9,TGTGCCAGCAGCGCTGTGACCGGGGAGCTGTTTTTT,CASSAVTGELFF
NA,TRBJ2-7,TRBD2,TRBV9,TGTGCCAGCAGCGAGGATTTAGCGGGAGATGGTTACGAGCAGTACTTC,CASSEDLAGDGYEQYF
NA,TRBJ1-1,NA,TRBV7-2,TGTGCCAGCAGCTTAAGTTCAGGGACCACTGAAGCTTTCTTT,CASSLSSGTTEAFF
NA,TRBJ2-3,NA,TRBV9,TGTGCCAGCAGCGCCACAGGGAGCACAGATACGCAGTATTTT,CASSATGSTDTQYF
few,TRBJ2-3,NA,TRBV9,TGTGCCAGCAGCGTATGGCCAGGGGACACAGATACGCAGTATTTT,CASSVWPGDTDTQYF
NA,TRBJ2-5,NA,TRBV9,TGTGCCAGCAGCACCCCACCTGGCGGGAAGGGAGAGACCCAGTACTTC,CASSTPPGGKGETQYF
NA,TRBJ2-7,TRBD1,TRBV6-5,TGTGCCAGCACTCTATCCGGGACAGGGTACCACGAGCAGTACTTC,CASTLSGTGYHEQYF
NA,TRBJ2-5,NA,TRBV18,TGTGCCAGCTCACGGACAGTGGCAGAGACCCAGTACTTC,CASSRTVAETQYF
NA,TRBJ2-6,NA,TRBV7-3,TGTGCCAGCGCCCGGAGCTCTGGGGCCAACGTCCTGACTTTC,CASARSSGANVLTF
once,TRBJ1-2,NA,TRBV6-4,TGTGCCAGCAGTCCACGCCCCGGGACTTTAGTCGCGGGTGGCTACACCTTC,CASSPRPGTLVAGGYTF
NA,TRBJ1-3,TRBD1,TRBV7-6,TGTGCCAGCAGCTCTGGAGGACAGGTTTTGCCCACTTTT,CASSSGGQVLPTF
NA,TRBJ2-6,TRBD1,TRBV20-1,TGCAGTGCTAGTAACAGGGGGGCTGGGGCCAACGTCCTGACTTTC,CSASNRGAGANVLTF
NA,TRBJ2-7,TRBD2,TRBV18,TGTGCCAGCTCGCCTAGCGGGAGGGCCAACTACGAGCAGTACTTC,CASSPSGRANYEQYF
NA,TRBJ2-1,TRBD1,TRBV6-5,TGTGCCAGCACCGACAGGGGCCATGAGCAGTTCTTC,CASTDRGHEQFF
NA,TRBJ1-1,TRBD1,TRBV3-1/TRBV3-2,TGTGCCAGCAGCCCCCGGACAGGGGGCGGAACGAACACTGAAGCTTTCTTT,CASSPRTGGGTNTEAFF
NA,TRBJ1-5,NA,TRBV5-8,TGTGCCAGCAGCTTAAGTAATCAGCCCCAGCATTTT,CASSLSNQPQHF
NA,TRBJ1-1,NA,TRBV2,TGTGCCAGCAGAGCCGGGACAACGAACACTGAAGCTTTCTTT,CASRAGTTNTEAFF
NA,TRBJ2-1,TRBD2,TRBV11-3,TGTGCCAGCAGCTCCGGGGGCGGGAGGTCCGCCAATGAGCAGTTCTTC,CASSSGGGRSANEQFF
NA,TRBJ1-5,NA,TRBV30,TGTGCCTGGAGCGAGGGGTCCTATAGCAATCAGCCCCAGCATTTT,CAWSEGSYSNQPQHF
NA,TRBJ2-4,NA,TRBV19,TGTGCCAGTAGTTCAACGGGGTCTGACATTCAGTACTTC,CASSSTGSDIQYF
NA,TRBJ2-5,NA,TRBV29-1,TGCAGCGTTAAGTCTGGGGAGGAGACCCAGTACTTC,CSVKSGEETQYF
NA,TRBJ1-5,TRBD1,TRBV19,TGTGCCAGTAGTATAAACCCCTACAGGGGGCAAGGCAATCAGCCCCAGCATTTT,CASSINPYRGQGNQPQHF
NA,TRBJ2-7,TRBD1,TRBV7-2,TGTGCCAGCAGCGCCGCCGGGACAGGACCCTACGAGCAGTACTTC,CASSAAGTGPYEQYF
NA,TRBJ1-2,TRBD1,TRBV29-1,TGCAGCGTCTCGGGCCCGGGACAGGGGGCGAGTGGCTACACCTTC,CSVSGPGQGASGYTF
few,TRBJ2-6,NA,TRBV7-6,TGTGCCAGCAGCTTAGCAAGAGGAGGTGGTGGGGCCAACGTCCTGACTTTC,CASSLARGGGGANVLTF
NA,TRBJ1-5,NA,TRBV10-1,TGCGCCAGCAGTGGTTTCTCAAGCTACCCCAGACCCCAGCATTTT,CASSGFSSYPRPQHF
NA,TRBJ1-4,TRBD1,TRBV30,TGTGCCTGGAGTGTAGGGACAGGGGGAGAAGAAAAACTGTTTTTT,CAWSVGTGGEEKLFF
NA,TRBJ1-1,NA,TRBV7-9,TGTGCCAGCAGCCCGGGAAGAGCGAACACTGAAGCTTTCTTT,CASSPGRANTEAFF
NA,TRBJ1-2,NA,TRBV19,TGTGCCAGTCGAGGCAGCCCGATCGAAAAGTGTGGCTACACCTTC,CASRGSPIEKCGYTF
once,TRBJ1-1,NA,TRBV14,TGTGCCAGCAGCCCCTTTGGGGACACTGAAGCTTTCTTT,CASSPFGDTEAFF
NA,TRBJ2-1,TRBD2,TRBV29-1,TGCAGCGTTAAGGGACTAGCGGGGGGCTCGCAGTTCTTC,CSVKGLAGGSQFF
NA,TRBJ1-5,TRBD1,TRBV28,TGTGCCAGCAGCCGGGGACAGCGTAATCAGCCCCAGCATTTT,CASSRGQRNQPQHF
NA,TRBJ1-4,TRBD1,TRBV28,TGTGCCAGCAGTCCAATCCCTAGGACAGGGAAGGCCCTCTATGAAAAACTGTTTTTT,CASSPIPRTGKALYEKLFF
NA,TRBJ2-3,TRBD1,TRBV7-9,TGTGCCAGCAGCCAGCTGGGGGACAGGAGGACAGATACGCAGTATTTT,CASSQLGDRRTDTQYF
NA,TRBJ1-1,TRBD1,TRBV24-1,TGTGCCACCAGTGACCCGAGGACAGGGGGCACTGAAGCTTTCTTT,CATSDPRTGGTEAFF
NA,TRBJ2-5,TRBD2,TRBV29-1,TGCAGCACAATGGGGGGGTCAGCCCAAGAGACCCAGTACTTC,CSTMGGSAQETQYF
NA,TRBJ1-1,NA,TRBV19,TGTGCCAGTACAGGGGCCATGAACACTGAAGCTTTCTTT,CASTGAMNTEAFF
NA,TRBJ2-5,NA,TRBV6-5,TGTGCCAGCAGTCGTCAAGAGACCCAGTACTTC,CASSRQETQYF
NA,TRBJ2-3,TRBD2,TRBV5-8,TGTGCCAGCAGCTTGCGTCCGGGACTAGCGGGAGCGGATACGCAGTATTTT,CASSLRPGLAGADTQYF
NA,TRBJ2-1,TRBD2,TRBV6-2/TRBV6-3,TGTGCCAGCAGTCAAGCGGGGGGAATTTACAATGAGCAGTTCTTC,CASSQAGGIYNEQFF
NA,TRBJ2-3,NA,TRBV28,TGTGCCAGCGAGGGGGGCATGGGAACAGATACGCAGTATTTT,CASEGGMGTDTQYF